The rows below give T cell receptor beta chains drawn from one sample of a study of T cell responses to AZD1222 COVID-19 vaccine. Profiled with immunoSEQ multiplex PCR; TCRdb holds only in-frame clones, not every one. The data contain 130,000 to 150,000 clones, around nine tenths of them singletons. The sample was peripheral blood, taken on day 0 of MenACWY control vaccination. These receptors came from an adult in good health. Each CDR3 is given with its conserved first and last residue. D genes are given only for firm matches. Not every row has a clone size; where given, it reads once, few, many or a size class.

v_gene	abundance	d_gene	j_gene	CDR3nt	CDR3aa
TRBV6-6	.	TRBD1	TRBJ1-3	TGTGCCAGCGGCGGGACAGGGTATAGAGAAAACACCATATATTTT	CASGGTGYRENTIYF
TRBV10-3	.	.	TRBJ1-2	TGTGCCATCAGCCCTGGGGGGGCGAGGGGTGGCTACACCTTC	CAISPGGARGGYTF
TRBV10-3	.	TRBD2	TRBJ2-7	TGTGCCATCAGTGGCCGGGGCCGGCGGGGGAACGAGCAGTACTTC	CAISGRGRRGNEQYF
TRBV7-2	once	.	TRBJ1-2	TGTGCCAGCAGCTCAACGGCCCTTGGGAACTATGGCTACACCTTC	CASSSTALGNYGYTF
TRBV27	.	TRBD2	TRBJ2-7	TGTGCCTCCGCCAAGCGGGAGAACGAGCAGTACTTC	CASAKRENEQYF
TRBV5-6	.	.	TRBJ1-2	TGTGCCAGCAGCTCATCCCCTTATGGCTACACCTTC	CASSSSPYGYTF
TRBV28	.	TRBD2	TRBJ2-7	TGTGCCACCGAAGGAACTAGCGGGACCCGCGCCAGCTCCTACGAGCAGTACTTC	CATEGTSGTRASSYEQYF
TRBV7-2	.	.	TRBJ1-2	TGTGCCAGCAGCCCACCAATTAACTATGGCTACACCTTC	CASSPPINYGYTF
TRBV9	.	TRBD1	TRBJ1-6	TGTGCCAGCAGCGTAGATGGGACAGGGGTTTCACCCCTCCACTTT	CASSVDGTGVSPLHF
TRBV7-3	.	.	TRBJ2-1	TGTGCCAGCAGCCCCGGGCCCCTAAGTCTCAATGAGCAGTTCTTC	CASSPGPLSLNEQFF
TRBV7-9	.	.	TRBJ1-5	TGTGCCAGCAGCTCCACACCCTGGGCAGTCGATAGCAATCAGCCCCAGCATTTT	CASSSTPWAVDSNQPQHF
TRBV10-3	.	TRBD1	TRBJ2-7	TGTGCCATCAGCTCAACAGGGGTCTTATCCTACGAGCAGTACTTC	CAISSTGVLSYEQYF
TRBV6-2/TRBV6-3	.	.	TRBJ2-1	TGTGCCAGCAGTTCCCCCCCACTAGGTCGGGATGAGCAGTTCTTC	CASSSPPLGRDEQFF
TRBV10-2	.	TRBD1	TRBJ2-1	TGCGCCAGCAGAGCCGCGACAGGGATGGGGGAGTTCTTC	CASRAATGMGEFF
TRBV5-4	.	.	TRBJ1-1	TGTGCCAGTAACAATCCGGGGGGGAGGAACACTGAAGCTTTCTTT	CASNNPGGRNTEAFF
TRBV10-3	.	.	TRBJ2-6	TGTGCCATCAGTCGGAGCGGTGCTGGGGCCAACGTCCTGACTTTC	CAISRSGAGANVLTF
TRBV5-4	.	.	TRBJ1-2	TGTGCCAGCAGCTTGGCCCCGGCAGTCTATGGCTACACCTTC	CASSLAPAVYGYTF
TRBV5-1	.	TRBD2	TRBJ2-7	TGCGCCAGCAGCCAAACTAGCGGAGCCTCCTACGAGCAGTACTTC	CASSQTSGASYEQYF
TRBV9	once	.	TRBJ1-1	TGTGCCAGCAGCGTCCGGGCTGACATGAACACTGAAGCTTTCTTT	CASSVRADMNTEAFF
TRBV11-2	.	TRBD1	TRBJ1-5	TGTGCCAGCAGCACGGAGGGAGACAGGGGTCAGCCCCAGCATTTT	CASSTEGDRGQPQHF
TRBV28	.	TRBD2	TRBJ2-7	TGTGCCAGCAGTTTATATTCCCCCAGCGGGAGCTCCTACGAGCAGTACTTC	CASSLYSPSGSSYEQYF
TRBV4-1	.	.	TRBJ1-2	TGCGCCAGCAGCCAAGGGACAGTCAAGGACGGCTACACCTTC	CASSQGTVKDGYTF
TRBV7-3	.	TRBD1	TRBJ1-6	TGTGCCAGCAGTAACAGGGGGCGAGGCTATAATTCACCCCTCCACTTT	CASSNRGRGYNSPLHF
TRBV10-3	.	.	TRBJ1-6	TGTGCCATCAGTGAGTTTGAGACGGCGCGCCTCCACTTT	CAISEFETARLHF
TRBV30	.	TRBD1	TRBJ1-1	TGTGCCTGGAGTGTCAAGGGGGCCCGGACTGAAGCTTTCTTT	CAWSVKGARTEAFF
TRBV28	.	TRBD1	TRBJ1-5	TGTGCCAGCAGGGTGGGGTTAAGGACAGGGCTAACATCCGATCAGCCCCAGCATTTT	CASRVGLRTGLTSDQPQHF
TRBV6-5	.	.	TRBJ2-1	TGTGCCAGCAGGATGGACAGAAAAGATGAGCAGTTCTTC	CASRMDRKDEQFF
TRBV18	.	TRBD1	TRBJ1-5	TGTGCCAGCTCAAACAGGGGAGACCAGCCCCAGCATTTT	CASSNRGDQPQHF
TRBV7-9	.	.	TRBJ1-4	TGTGCCAGCAGTCGACCAAACACAGGCCCAACTAATGAAAAACTGTTTTTT	CASSRPNTGPTNEKLFF
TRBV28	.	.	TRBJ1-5	TGTGCCAGCAGTTTATTGGGGGATAGCAATCAGCCCCAGCATTTT	CASSLLGDSNQPQHF
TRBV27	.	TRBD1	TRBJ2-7	TGTGCCAGCAGAGACACAGGGGACGAGCAGTACTTC	CASRDTGDEQYF
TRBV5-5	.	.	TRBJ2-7	TGTGCCAGCAGCTTGGTCGCTTCCTACGAGCAGTACTTC	CASSLVASYEQYF
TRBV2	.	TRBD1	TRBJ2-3	TGTGCCAGCAGCAGGACAGGGGCCACAGATACGCAGTATTTT	CASSRTGATDTQYF
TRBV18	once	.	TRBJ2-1	TGTGCCAGCTCACCAGGTCAAACTAGGAACGATGAGCAGTTCTTC	CASSPGQTRNDEQFF
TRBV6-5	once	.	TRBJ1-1	TGTGCCAGCAGTTACTCGGGGGGGGGCGTCACTGAAGCTTTCTTT	CASSYSGGGVTEAFF
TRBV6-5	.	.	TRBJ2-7	TGTGCCAGCAAGTCACAGGGCAGGGGTACGTACGAGCAGTACTTC	CASKSQGRGTYEQYF
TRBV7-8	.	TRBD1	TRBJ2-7	TGTGCCAGCACCCCCGGACAGGGGGCCTACGAGCAGTACTTC	CASTPGQGAYEQYF
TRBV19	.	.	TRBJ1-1	TGTGCCAGTAGTATCGGTCGAGTACTTAACACTGAAGCTTTCTTT	CASSIGRVLNTEAFF
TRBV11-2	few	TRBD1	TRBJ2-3	TGTGCCAGCAGCTTAGGACAGGGGCACACAGATACGCAGTATTTT	CASSLGQGHTDTQYF
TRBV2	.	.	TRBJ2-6	TGTGCCAGCACCTTGGACAGATCTGGGGCCAACGTCCTGACTTTC	CASTLDRSGANVLTF
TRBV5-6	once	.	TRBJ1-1	TGTGCCAGCAGTCCTCGACAGCGTCCTATGAACACTGAAGCTTTCTTT	CASSPRQRPMNTEAFF
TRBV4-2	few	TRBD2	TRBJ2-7	TGTGCCAGCAGCCAAGGAGCGGGGCTGGACGAGCAGTACTTC	CASSQGAGLDEQYF